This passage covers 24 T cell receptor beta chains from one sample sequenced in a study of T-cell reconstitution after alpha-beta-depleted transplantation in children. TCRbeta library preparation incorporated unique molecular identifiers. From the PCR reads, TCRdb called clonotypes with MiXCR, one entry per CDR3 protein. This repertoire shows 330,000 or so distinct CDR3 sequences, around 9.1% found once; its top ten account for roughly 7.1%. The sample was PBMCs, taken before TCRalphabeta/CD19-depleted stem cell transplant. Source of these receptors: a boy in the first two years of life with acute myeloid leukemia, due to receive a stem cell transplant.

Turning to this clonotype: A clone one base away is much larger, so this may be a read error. DNA for the CDR3: TGTGCCAGCAGCTTAGTCGGGGTGCTCGCCGGGGAGCTGTTTTTT. It specifies CASSLVGVLAGELFF. This chain links TRBV11-2 with TRBJ2-2; D might be TRBD2 (5 bases). Germline V lookup: CDR1 SGHAT, CDR2 FQNNGV. Trimming removed 1 base from V and 6 bases from J, with 12 bases in between. The CDR3 spans 15 residues.

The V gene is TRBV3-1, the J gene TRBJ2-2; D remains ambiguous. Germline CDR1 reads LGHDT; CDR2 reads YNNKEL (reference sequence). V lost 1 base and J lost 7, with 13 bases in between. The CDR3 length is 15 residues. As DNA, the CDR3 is TGTGCCAGCAGCCAAGGATTAGGGTGGATCGGGGAGCTGTTTTTT. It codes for CASSQGLGWIGELFF.

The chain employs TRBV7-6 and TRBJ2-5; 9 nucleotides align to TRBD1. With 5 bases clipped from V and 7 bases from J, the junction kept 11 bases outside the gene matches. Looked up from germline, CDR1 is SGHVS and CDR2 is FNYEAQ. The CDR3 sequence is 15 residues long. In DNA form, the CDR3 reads TGTGCCAGCAGCCCCCGGACCGGGACAGGGAGGACCCAGTACTTC. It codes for CASSPRTGTGRTQYF.

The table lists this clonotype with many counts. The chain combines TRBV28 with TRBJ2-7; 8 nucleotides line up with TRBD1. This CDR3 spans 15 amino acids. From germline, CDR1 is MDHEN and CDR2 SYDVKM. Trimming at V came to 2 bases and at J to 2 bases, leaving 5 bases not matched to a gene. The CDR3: CASSLRTGPTYEQYF. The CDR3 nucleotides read TGTGCCAGCAGTTTACGGACAGGGCCCACCTACGAGCAGTACTTC.

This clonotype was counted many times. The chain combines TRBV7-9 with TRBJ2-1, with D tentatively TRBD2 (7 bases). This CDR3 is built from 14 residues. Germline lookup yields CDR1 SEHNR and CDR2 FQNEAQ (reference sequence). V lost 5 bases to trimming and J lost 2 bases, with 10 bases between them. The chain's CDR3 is CASSGGAPYNEQFF. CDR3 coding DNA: TGTGCCAGCAGCGGGGGGGCCCCCTACAATGAGCAGTTCTTC.

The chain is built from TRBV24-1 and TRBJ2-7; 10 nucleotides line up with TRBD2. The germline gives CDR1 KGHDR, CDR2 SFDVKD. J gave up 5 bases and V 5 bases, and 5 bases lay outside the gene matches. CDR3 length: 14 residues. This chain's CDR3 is CATSASGSQHEQYF. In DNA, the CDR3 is TGTGCCACCAGTGCTAGCGGGAGTCAGCACGAGCAGTACTTC.

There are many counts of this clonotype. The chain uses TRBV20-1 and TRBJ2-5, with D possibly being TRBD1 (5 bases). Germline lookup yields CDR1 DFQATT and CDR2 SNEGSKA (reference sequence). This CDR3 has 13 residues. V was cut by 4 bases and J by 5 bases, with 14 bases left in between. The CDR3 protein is CSANRILGETQYF. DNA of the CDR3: TGCAGTGCTAACAGGATCCTCGGGGAGACCCAGTACTTC.

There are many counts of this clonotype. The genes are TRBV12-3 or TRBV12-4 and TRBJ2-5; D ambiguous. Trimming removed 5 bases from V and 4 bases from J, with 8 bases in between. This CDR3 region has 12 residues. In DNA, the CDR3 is TGTGCCAGCAGTCCCCGCGTAGAGACCCAGTACTTC. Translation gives CASSPRVETQYF.

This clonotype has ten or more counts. The DNA for the CDR3 is TGCGCCAGCAGCTTCGCCAGGGACTATGGCTACACCTTC. This translates into CASSFARDYGYTF. The chain has TRBV5-1 and TRBJ1-2, with a tentative D call TRBD1 (5 bases). V was pared by 2 bases and J by 3 bases, with 8 bases between. This CDR3 region has 13 residues. Germline CDR1 and CDR2: SGHRS and YFSETQ.

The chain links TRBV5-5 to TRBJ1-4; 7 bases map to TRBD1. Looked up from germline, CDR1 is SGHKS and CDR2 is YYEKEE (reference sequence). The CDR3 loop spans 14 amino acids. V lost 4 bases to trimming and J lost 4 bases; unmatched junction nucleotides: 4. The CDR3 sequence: CASSRTGDNEKLFF. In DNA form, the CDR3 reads TGTGCCAGCAGCCGGACAGGAGATAATGAAAAACTGTTTTTT.

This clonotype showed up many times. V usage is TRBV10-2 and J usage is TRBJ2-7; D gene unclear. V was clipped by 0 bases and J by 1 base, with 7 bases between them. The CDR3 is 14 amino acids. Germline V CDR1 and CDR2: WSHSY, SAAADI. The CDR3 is CASSESDPSYEQYF. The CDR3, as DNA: TGCGCCAGCAGTGAGTCGGATCCGTCCTACGAGCAGTACTTC.

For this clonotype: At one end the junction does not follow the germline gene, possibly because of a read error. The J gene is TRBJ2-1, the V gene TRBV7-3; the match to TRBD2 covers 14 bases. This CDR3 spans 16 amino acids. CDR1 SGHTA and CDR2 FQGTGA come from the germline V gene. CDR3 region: CASSSNGLAGGNDQFF. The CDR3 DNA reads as TGTGCCAGCAGCTCGAACGGACTAGCGGGGGGCAATGACCAGTTCTTC.

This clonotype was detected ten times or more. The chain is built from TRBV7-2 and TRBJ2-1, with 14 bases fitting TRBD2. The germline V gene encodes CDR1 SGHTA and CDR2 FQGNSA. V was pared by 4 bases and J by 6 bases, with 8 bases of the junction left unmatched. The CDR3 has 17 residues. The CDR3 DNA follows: TGTGCCAGCAGCTGGACAGGGGGACTAGCGGGAGCCAATGAGCAGTTCTTC. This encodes CASSWTGGLAGANEQFF.

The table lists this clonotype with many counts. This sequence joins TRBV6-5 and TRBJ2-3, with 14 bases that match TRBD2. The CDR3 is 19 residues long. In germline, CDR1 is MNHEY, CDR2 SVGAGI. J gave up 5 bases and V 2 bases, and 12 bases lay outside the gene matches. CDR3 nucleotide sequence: TGTGCCAGCAGTTACCTCTCACGACTAGCGGGGGGGTGGGAAGATACGCAGTATTTT. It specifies CASSYLSRLAGGWEDTQYF.

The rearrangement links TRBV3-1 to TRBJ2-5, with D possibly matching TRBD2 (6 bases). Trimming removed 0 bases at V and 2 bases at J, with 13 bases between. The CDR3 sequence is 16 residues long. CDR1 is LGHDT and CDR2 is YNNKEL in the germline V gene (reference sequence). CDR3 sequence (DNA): TGTGCCAGCAGCCAAGACCTAGCGATCTCGCAAGAGACCCAGTACTTC. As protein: CASSQDLAISQETQYF.

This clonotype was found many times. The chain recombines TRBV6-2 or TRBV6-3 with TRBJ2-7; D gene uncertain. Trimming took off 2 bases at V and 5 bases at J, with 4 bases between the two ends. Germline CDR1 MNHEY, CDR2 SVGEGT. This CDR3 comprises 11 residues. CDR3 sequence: CASSYGDEQYF. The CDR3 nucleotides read TGTGCCAGCAGTTACGGCGACGAGCAGTACTTC.

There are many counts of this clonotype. CDR3 residues: CASSGTTTDTQYF. The CDR3 DNA reads TGTGCCAGCTCCGGGACTACCACAGATACGCAGTATTTT. The chain employs TRBV6-2 or TRBV6-3 and TRBJ2-3, with 7 bases aligning to TRBD2. V gave up 8 bases and J gave up 2 bases; unmatched junction bases: 4. The CDR3 is 13 residues long. Germline V gene data show CDR1 as MNHEY and CDR2 as SVGEGT.

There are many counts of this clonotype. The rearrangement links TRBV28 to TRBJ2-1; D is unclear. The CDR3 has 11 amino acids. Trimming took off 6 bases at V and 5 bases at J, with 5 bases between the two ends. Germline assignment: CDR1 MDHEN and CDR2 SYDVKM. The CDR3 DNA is TGTGCCAGCAGCATCAACAATGAGCAGTTCTTC. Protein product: CASSINNEQFF. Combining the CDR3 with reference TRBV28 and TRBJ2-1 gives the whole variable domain DVKVTQSSRYLVKRTGEKVFLECVQDMDHENMFWYRQDPGLGLRLIYFSYDVKMKEKGDIPEGYSVSREKKERFSLILESASTNQTSMYLCASSINNEQFFGPGTRLTVL.

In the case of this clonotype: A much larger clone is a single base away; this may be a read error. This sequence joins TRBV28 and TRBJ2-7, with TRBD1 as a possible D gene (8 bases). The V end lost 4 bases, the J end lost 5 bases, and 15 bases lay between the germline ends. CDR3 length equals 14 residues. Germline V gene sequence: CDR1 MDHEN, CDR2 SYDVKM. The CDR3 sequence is CASSSYRGGNEQYF. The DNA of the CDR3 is TGTGCCAGCAGTTCCTACAGGGGGGGCAACGAGCAGTACTTC.

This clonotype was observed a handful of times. The CDR3 region is CASSYSSLQGYTGELFF. The CDR3 nucleotides are TGTGCCAGCAGTTACTCGAGTTTGCAGGGATACACCGGGGAGCTGTTTTTT. The chain combines TRBV6-5 with TRBJ2-2; D is possibly TRBD1 (5 bases). Looked up from germline, CDR1 is MNHEY and CDR2 is SVGAGI. This CDR3 has 17 amino acids. With 0 bases removed from V and 3 bases from J, the gap between germline ends came to 14 bases.

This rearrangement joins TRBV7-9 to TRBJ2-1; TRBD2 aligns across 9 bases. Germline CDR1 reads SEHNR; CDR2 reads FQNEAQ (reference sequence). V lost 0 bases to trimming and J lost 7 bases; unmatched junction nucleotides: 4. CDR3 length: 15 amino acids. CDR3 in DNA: TGTGCCAGCAGCTTAGCTAGCGGGAGAATAAATGAGCAGTTCTTC. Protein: CASSLASGRINEQFF.

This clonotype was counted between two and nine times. In nucleotides, the CDR3 is TGCGCCAGCAGCCAAGACCGGGCTAGCGGGTTCTCTTACGAGCAGTACTTC. Translated: CASSQDRASGFSYEQYF. The chain has TRBV4-3 and TRBJ2-7; 8 nucleotides agree with TRBD2. The CDR3 contains 17 residues. V shed 0 bases, J shed 4 bases, and the junction held 11 bases outside the gene matches. From germline, CDR1 is LGHNA and CDR2 YSLEER.

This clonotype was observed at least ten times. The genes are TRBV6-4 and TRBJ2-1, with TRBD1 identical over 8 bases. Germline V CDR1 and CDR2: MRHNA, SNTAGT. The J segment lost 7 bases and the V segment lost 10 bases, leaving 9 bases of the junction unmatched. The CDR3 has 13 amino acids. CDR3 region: CATSDRVGNEQFF. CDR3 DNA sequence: TGTGCCACCTCGGACAGGGTGGGTAATGAGCAGTTCTTC.

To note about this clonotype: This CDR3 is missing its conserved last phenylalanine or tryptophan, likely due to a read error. The CDR3 sequence: CASSSRSGIAKNIQYS. CDR3 nucleotides: TGTGCCAGCAGCTCTCGTAGCGGGATAGCCAAAAACATTCAGTACTCC. This chain uses TRBV7-6 with TRBJ2-4; 8 bases fit TRBD2. V lost 4 bases to trimming and J lost 0 bases; unmatched junction nucleotides: 5. CDR1 is SGHVS and CDR2 is FNYEAQ in the germline V gene. CDR3 size: 16 residues.